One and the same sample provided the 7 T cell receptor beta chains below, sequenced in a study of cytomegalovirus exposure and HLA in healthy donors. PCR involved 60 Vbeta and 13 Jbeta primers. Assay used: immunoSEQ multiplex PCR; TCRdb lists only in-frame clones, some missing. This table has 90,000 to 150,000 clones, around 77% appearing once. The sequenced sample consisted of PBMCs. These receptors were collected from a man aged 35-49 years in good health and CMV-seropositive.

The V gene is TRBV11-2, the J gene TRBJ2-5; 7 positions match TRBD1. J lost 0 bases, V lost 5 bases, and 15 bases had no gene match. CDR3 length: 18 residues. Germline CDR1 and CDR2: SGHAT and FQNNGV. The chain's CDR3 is CASSPNPNRGAYQETQYF. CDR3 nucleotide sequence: TGTGCCAGCAGCCCTAATCCTAACAGGGGAGCCTACCAAGAGACCCAGTACTTC.

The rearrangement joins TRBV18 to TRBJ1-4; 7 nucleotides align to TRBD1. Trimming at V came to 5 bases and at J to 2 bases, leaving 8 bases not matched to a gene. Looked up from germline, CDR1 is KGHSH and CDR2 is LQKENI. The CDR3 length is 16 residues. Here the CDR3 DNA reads TGTGCCAGCTCAGCGACAGGGACTTTGACTAATGAAAAACTGTTTTTT. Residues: CASSATGTLTNEKLFF. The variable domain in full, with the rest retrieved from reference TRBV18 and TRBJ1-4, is NAGVMQNPRHLVRRRGQEARLRCSPMKGHSHVYWYRQLPEEGLKFMVYLQKENIIDESGMPKERFSAEFPKEGPSILRIQQVVRGDSAAYFCASSATGTLTNEKLFFGSGTQLSVL.

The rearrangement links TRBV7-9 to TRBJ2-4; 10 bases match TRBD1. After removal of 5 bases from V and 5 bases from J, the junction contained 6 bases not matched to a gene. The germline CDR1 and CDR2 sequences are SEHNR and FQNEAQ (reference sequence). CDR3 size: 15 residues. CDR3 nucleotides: TGTGCCAGCAGCGATCCCGGGACAGGGGAAAACATTCAGTACTTC. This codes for CASSDPGTGENIQYF.

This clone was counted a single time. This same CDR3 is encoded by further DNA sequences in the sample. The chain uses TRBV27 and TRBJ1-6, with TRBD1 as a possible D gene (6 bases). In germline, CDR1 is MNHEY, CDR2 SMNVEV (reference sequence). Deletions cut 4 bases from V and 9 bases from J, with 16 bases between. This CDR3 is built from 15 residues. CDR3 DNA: TGTGCCAGCAGTTACCGACAGGAGGTTGGTTCACCCCTCCACTTT. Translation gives CASSYRQEVGSPLHF.

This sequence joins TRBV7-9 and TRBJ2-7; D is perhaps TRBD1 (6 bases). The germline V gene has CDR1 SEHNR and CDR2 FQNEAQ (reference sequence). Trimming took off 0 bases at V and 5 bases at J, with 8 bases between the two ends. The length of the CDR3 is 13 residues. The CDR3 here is CASSLANRDEQYF. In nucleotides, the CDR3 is TGTGCCAGCAGCTTAGCGAACAGGGACGAGCAGTACTTC.

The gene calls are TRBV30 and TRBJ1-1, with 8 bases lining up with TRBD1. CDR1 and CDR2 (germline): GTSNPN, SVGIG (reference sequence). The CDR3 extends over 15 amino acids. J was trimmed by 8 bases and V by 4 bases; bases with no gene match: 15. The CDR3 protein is CAWNLDPGGAVEAFF. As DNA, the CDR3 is TGTGCCTGGAACCTTGACCCAGGGGGCGCAGTGGAAGCTTTCTTT.

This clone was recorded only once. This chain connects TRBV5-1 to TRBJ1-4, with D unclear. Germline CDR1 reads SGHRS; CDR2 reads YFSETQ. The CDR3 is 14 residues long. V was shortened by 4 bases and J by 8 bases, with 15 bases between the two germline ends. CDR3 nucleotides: TGCGCCAGCAGCCCCGGCGGGGTGGGAGAAAAACTGTTTTTT. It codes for CASSPGGVGEKLFF.